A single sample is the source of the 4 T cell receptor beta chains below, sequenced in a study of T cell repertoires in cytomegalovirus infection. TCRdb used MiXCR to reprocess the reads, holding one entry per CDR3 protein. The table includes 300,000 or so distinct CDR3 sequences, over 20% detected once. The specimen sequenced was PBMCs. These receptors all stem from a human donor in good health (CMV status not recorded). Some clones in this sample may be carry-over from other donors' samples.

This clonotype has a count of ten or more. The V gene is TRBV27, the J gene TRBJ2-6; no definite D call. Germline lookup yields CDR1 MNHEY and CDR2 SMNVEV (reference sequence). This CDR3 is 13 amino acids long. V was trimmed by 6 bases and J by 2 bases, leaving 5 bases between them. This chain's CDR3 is CASRPTGANVLTF. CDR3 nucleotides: TGTGCCAGCAGACCGACTGGGGCCAACGTCCTGACTTTC.

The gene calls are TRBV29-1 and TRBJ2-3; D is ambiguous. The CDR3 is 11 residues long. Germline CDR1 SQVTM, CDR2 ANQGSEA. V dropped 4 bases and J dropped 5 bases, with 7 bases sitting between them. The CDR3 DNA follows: TGCAGCGTTGCGGTGAAAGATACGCAGTATTTT. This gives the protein CSVAVKDTQYF.

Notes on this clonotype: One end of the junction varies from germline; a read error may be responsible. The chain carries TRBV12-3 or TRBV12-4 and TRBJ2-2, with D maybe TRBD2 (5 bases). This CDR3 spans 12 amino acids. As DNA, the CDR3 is TGTGCCAGCAGCCCCGGGGTCGGGGAGCTGTGTTTT. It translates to CASSPGVGELCF.

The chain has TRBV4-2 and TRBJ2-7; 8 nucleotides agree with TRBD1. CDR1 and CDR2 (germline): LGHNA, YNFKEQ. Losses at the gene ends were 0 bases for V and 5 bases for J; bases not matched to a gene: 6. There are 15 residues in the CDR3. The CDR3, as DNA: TGTGCCAGCAGCCAAGACCCAGGGGGCGGGGACGAGCAGTACTTC. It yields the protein CASSQDPGGGDEQYF.